This passage covers 22 T cell receptor beta chains from one sample sequenced in a study of blood T cell repertoires in COVID-19. Profiled with immunoSEQ multiplex PCR; TCRdb holds only in-frame clones, not every one. The sample contains 90,000 or so clones, 91% of which appear only once. The source material was peripheral blood. These TCRs come from a human donor with active COVID-19. The donor label of this sample is uncertain.

The gene calls are TRBV7-6 and TRBJ2-3, with TRBD2 matching 9 bases. Losses at the gene ends were 1 base for V and 5 bases for J; bases not matched to a gene: 10. Germline CDR1 and CDR2: SGHVS and FNYEAQ. There are 17 residues in the CDR3. The CDR3 sequence is CASSLGSGGGAGDTQYF. The CDR3 coding sequence is TGTGCCAGCAGCTTAGGGTCTGGCGGGGGGGCCGGAGATACGCAGTATTTT.

This clone was observed once. The rearrangement joins TRBV6-5 to TRBJ2-5, with no clear D. The CDR3 is made up of 13 amino acids. Germline lookup yields CDR1 MNHEY and CDR2 SVGAGI. V lost 7 bases and J 4 bases, leaving 13 bases between the germline ends. The CDR3 loop is CASIRSRGETQYF. The CDR3 DNA is TGTGCCAGCATCCGGAGTAGAGGAGAGACCCAGTACTTC.

This rearrangement joins TRBV9 to TRBJ2-3, with D possibly matching TRBD1 (6 bases). Germline V gene sequence: CDR1 SGDLS, CDR2 YYNGEE. The CDR3 is made up of 15 amino acids. V shed 0 bases and J shed 0 bases, with 8 bases lying between them. CDR3 in DNA: TGTGCCAGCAGCGTAGAGGGGGTAAGCACAGATACGCAGTATTTT. Its translation: CASSVEGVSTDTQYF.

The DNA for the CDR3 is TGTGCCAGCAGCCCCGTAGCGGGGGGTATATTACAAGAGACCCAGTACTTC. Protein product: CASSPVAGGILQETQYF. The chain joins TRBV11-2 to TRBJ2-5; TRBD2 aligns across 10 bases. This CDR3 region has 17 residues. Germline lookup yields CDR1 SGHAT and CDR2 FQNNGV. V gave up 5 bases and J gave up 2 bases; unmatched junction bases: 11.

The chain has TRBV7-9 and TRBJ1-2; D not resolved. Trimming shortened V by 6 bases and J by 4 bases, and 24 bases separated the two germline ends. The CDR3 extends over 17 amino acids. The germline V gene has CDR1 SEHNR and CDR2 FQNEAQ (reference sequence). CDR3 in amino acids: CASRPVPPPARGYGYTF. CDR3 DNA: TGTGCCAGCAGACCTGTTCCCCCCCCGGCGCGCGGCTATGGCTACACCTTC.

This chain uses TRBV19 with TRBJ2-1; 8 bases agree with TRBD1. This CDR3 has 15 amino acids. J was trimmed by 9 bases and V by 5 bases; bases with no gene match: 12. Germline V gene data show CDR1 as LNHDA and CDR2 as SQIVND (reference sequence). CDR3 sequence reads: CASSPDREKGVEQFF. The CDR3 DNA reads as TGTGCCAGTAGTCCGGACAGGGAGAAGGGAGTTGAGCAGTTCTTC.

V gene TRBV5-4 combines with J gene TRBJ1-4; D gene unclear. The germline V gene encodes CDR1 SGHNT and CDR2 YYREEE (reference sequence). V lost 4 bases to trimming and J lost 8 bases, with 12 bases between them. This CDR3 region has 13 residues. The CDR3 sequence: CASSHREEEKLFF. The CDR3 DNA follows: TGTGCCAGCAGCCACCGGGAGGAAGAAAAACTGTTTTTT.

This rearrangement joins TRBV9 to TRBJ2-5; 8 bases align to TRBD1. Germline CDR1 is SGDLS and CDR2 is YYNGEE. CDR3 size: 13 residues. V was pared by 5 bases and J by 5 bases, with 5 bases of the junction left unmatched. The CDR3: CASSDRGDETQYF. In nucleotides, the CDR3 is TGTGCCAGCAGTGACAGGGGTGATGAGACCCAGTACTTC.

The chain carries TRBV27 and TRBJ1-2; D ambiguous. The CDR3 is 13 amino acids. The germline V and J ends were trimmed by 4 bases and 4 bases, with 10 bases remaining between them. Germline values: CDR1 MNHEY, CDR2 SMNVEV (reference sequence). Here the CDR3 DNA reads TGTGCCAGCAGTTGGAACCCGGGCTATGGCTACACCTTC. It specifies CASSWNPGYGYTF.

This rearrangement joins TRBV6-1 to TRBJ1-2; 7 bases match TRBD1. This CDR3 has 16 amino acids. With 2 bases clipped from V and 2 bases from J, the junction kept 8 bases outside the gene matches. The germline CDR1 and CDR2 sequences are MNHNS and SASEGT. The CDR3 nucleotides read TGTGCCAGCAGTGAACTTCCGCACAGGGGAAACTATGGCTACACCTTC. Translated: CASSELPHRGNYGYTF.

This clone was recorded only once. The junction does not match germline at one end; this may be a read error. The genes are TRBV7-7 and TRBJ2-2; maybe TRBD1 (5 bases). CDR3 length: 15 amino acids. Looked up from germline, CDR1 is SSHAT and CDR2 is FNYEAQ (reference sequence). This chain's CDR3 is CASSSGVGATGELFF. CDR3 in DNA: TGTGCTAGCAGCTCTGGGGTTGGGGCCACCGGGGAGCTGTTTTTT.

The rearrangement links TRBV18 to TRBJ1-1, with a possible D match to TRBD1 (6 bases). The V end was cut by 5 bases, the J end by 1 base, with 11 bases between. Germline CDR1 reads KGHSH; CDR2 reads LQKENI. The CDR3 extends over 14 amino acids. The CDR3 region has the DNA TGTGCCAGCTCAGCGGACAGACCGAACACTGAAGCTTTCTTT. It translates to CASSADRPNTEAFF.

V gene TRBV6-5 combines with J gene TRBJ2-1, with a weak D call TRBD2 (6 bases). Trimming cost V 1 base and J 0 bases, with 10 bases left between them. Looked up from germline, CDR1 is MNHEY and CDR2 is SVGAGI. This CDR3 is built from 16 residues. This CDR3 is CASSYCGEVSYNEQFF. CDR3 bases: TGTGCCAGCAGTTACTGCGGGGAGGTCTCCTACAATGAGCAGTTCTTC.

The chain carries TRBV7-9 and TRBJ2-1, with 9 positions matching TRBD1. V gave up 5 bases and J gave up 3 bases; unmatched junction bases: 8. The CDR3 has 16 residues. The germline CDR1 and CDR2 sequences are SEHNR and FQNEAQ (reference sequence). The CDR3 DNA sequence: TGTGCCAGCAGCCCCCCCGGGACAGGGTTCTACAATGAGCAGTTCTTC. Its translation: CASSPPGTGFYNEQFF.

The V gene is TRBV7-6, the J gene TRBJ1-1, with 8 bases aligning to TRBD1. Germline V CDR1 and CDR2: SGHVS, FNYEAQ. CDR3 size: 16 residues. J gave up 0 bases and V 0 bases, and 3 bases lay outside the gene matches. CDR3 coding DNA: TGTGCCAGCAGCTTAGCTCGGACAGGGCTGAACACTGAAGCTTTCTTT. Translated, it gives CASSLARTGLNTEAFF. Combining the CDR3 with reference TRBV7-6 and TRBJ1-1 gives the whole variable domain GAGVSQSPRYKVTKRGQDVALRCDPISGHVSLYWYRQALGQGPEFLTYFNYEAQQDKSGLPNDRFSAERPEGSISTLTIQRTEQRDSAMYRCASSLARTGLNTEAFFGQGTRLTVV.

The chain recombines TRBV28 with TRBJ2-3, with a tentative D call TRBD2 (7 bases). This CDR3 is built from 14 residues. V shed 9 bases and J shed 4 bases, with 17 bases lying between them. The V gene's germline CDR1 is MDHEN and CDR2 SYDVKM. The CDR3 DNA is TGTGCCAGTATCGAACAGGGAGGGTCAGATACGCAGTATTTT. Its protein product is CASIEQGGSDTQYF.

Here the CDR3 DNA reads TGTGCCAGCTCAGGACTTCCCGTTCGGACTAATTCACCCCTCCACTTT. As protein: CASSGLPVRTNSPLHF. The chain is built from TRBV18 and TRBJ1-6, with no clear D. With 5 bases removed from V and 6 bases from J, the gap between germline ends came to 17 bases. CDR3 size: 16 residues. Germline-derived CDR1 and CDR2 are KGHSH and LQKENI.

In this sample, this clone turned up a few times. CDR3 region: CSVGAGQLGAEAFF. In nucleotides, the CDR3 is TGCAGCGTTGGGGCTGGACAGTTGGGGGCCGAAGCTTTCTTT. V gene TRBV29-1 combines with J gene TRBJ1-1; weak D call: TRBD1 (6 bases). With 4 bases removed from V and 8 bases from J, the gap between germline ends came to 20 bases. CDR3 length: 14 amino acids. Looked up from germline, CDR1 is SQVTM and CDR2 is ANQGSEA.

The CDR3 DNA reads as TGTGCCAGCAGTTTCAGGGGCTATGGCTACACCTTC. This codes for CASSFRGYGYTF. The chain couples TRBV25-1 to TRBJ1-2; D possibly corresponds to TRBD1 (6 bases). CDR3 length: 12 residues. V lost 5 bases to trimming and J lost 4 bases, with 8 bases between them. The V gene's germline CDR1 is MGHDK and CDR2 SYGVNS.

The chain recombines TRBV2 with TRBJ1-2; TRBD1 matches at 8 bases. The trim removed 7 bases at V and 2 bases at J, leaving 15 bases unmatched. The CDR3 extends over 17 amino acids. Germline CDR1 and CDR2: SNHLY and FYNNEI. The CDR3 is CASNFDQDRVVNYGYTF. CDR3 DNA sequence: TGTGCCAGCAATTTCGACCAGGACAGGGTGGTGAACTATGGCTACACCTTC.

V gene TRBV11-2 combines with J gene TRBJ2-2; no reliable D call. The germline V and J ends were trimmed by 3 bases and 4 bases, with 6 bases remaining between them. This CDR3 region has 13 residues. Germline-derived CDR1 and CDR2 are SGHAT and FQNNGV. CDR3 in amino acids: CASSFYGTGELFF. Here the CDR3 DNA reads TGTGCCAGCAGCTTCTATGGCACCGGGGAGCTGTTTTTT.

Written as DNA, the CDR3 is TGTGCCAGCAGCTTCCCTTCGCGAGCAGATACGCAGTATTTT. This encodes CASSFPSRADTQYF. This chain uses TRBV7-9 with TRBJ2-3; D gene uncertain. The V gene lost 3 bases and the J gene lost 4 bases, with 11 bases spanning the gap. There are 14 residues in the CDR3. Germline CDR1 is SEHNR and CDR2 is FQNEAQ (reference sequence).